One and the same sample provided the 27 T cell receptor beta chains below, sequenced in a study of blood T cell repertoires in COVID-19. Assay used: immunoSEQ multiplex PCR; TCRdb lists only in-frame clones, some missing. The repertoire holds about 360,000 clones, with 75% to 90% as singletons. The sequencing sample was made of peripheral blood. The source is a woman in her fifties or sixties with COVID-19, enrolled during active disease.

This clone occurred a few times. The rearrangement links TRBV29-1 to TRBJ1-1; tentative D call: TRBD1 (5 bases). V gave up 3 bases and J gave up 1 base, with 9 bases separating them. In germline, CDR1 is SQVTM, CDR2 ANQGSEA. The CDR3 totals 13 residues. The CDR3 region is CSVDIRANTEAFF. The CDR3 DNA reads as TGCAGCGTTGATATCAGGGCGAACACTGAAGCTTTCTTT.

The V call is TRBV5-6, the J call TRBJ2-2, with 10 bases that match TRBD1. The CDR3 loop spans 16 amino acids. The V segment lost 4 bases and the J segment 5 bases; nucleotides outside the gene matches: 8. Germline V lookup: CDR1 SGHDT, CDR2 YYEEEE. In DNA form, the CDR3 reads TGTGCCAGCAGCATAGACAGGGGGCTGAAGACCGGGGAGCTGTTTTTT. As protein: CASSIDRGLKTGELFF.

The table lists this clone with a count of one. The chain has TRBV6-5 and TRBJ1-1, with D unclear. With 5 bases removed from V and 3 bases from J, the gap between germline ends came to 13 bases. This CDR3 contains 14 residues. CDR1 is MNHEY and CDR2 is SVGAGI in the germline V gene. CDR3 DNA sequence: TGTGCCAGCAGTCTCAGAGGTCCGGACACTGAAGCTTTCTTT. Amino acid sequence: CASSLRGPDTEAFF.

The chain couples TRBV5-1 to TRBJ1-2; tentative D call: TRBD1 (5 bases). Deletions cut 4 bases from V and 1 base from J, with 17 bases between. CDR1 SGHRS and CDR2 YFSETQ come from the germline V gene. The CDR3 has 16 residues. The CDR3 bases are TGCGCCAGCAGCCCCGACAGAAGGAGTAATAACTATGGCTACACCTTC. Its translation is CASSPDRRSNNYGYTF.

The V call is TRBV9, the J call TRBJ1-1; unclear D gene. This CDR3 comprises 15 residues. CDR1 and CDR2 (germline): SGDLS, YYNGEE. Deletions cut 0 bases from V and 1 base from J, with 10 bases between. The CDR3 DNA reads as TGTGCCAGCAGCGTAGACGGGGTAACGAACACTGAAGCTTTCTTT. Translation gives CASSVDGVTNTEAFF. The full variable domain, completed using reference TRBV9 and TRBJ1-1, is DSGVTQTPKHLITATGQRVTLRCSPRSGDLSVYWYQQSLDQGLQFLIQYYNGEERAKGNILERFSAQQFPDLHSELNLSSLELGDSALYFCASSVDGVTNTEAFFGQGTRLTVV.

This clone came up a few times. V usage is TRBV5-6 and J usage is TRBJ1-2; 7 bases are shared with TRBD1. CDR1 is SGHDT, CDR2 YYEEEE, per germline. Trimming removed 4 bases from V and 4 bases from J; junction bases left unmatched: 4. The CDR3 is made up of 13 amino acids. CDR3 protein: CASSTGQAYGYTF. For the CDR3, the DNA is TGTGCCAGCAGCACCGGACAGGCCTATGGCTACACCTTC.

The chain is built from TRBV4-3 and TRBJ2-7; 13 positions agree with TRBD2. The germline gives CDR1 LGHNA, CDR2 YSLEER. The CDR3 extends over 15 amino acids. The trim removed 1 base at V and 5 bases at J, leaving 2 bases unmatched. The CDR3 DNA follows: TGCGCCAGCAGCCAAGGACTAGCGGGGGGCGACGAGCAGTACTTC. It yields the protein CASSQGLAGGDEQYF.

This clone was counted between two and nine times. In the same sample, other DNA sequences code for this CDR3. The chain has TRBV21-1 and TRBJ2-7; TRBD1 is taken as the D call from the table, unchecked against the DNA. TRBV21-1 is reported as a pseudogene. The length of the CDR3 is 18 residues. This CDR3 reads CASSKVVRTGAKTYEQYF. The CDR3 DNA follows: TGTGCCAGCAGCAAAGTTGTAAGGACAGGGGCGAAGACCTACGAGCAGTACTTC.

This clone was counted only a few times. The chain links TRBV4-1 to TRBJ1-1; tentative D call: TRBD1 (6 bases). CDR3 length equals 15 residues. Germline V gene sequence: CDR1 MGHRA, CDR2 YSYEKL. V gave up 2 bases and J gave up 1 base, with 11 bases separating them. CDR3 nucleotide sequence: TGCGCCAGCAGCCAATTATCACAGGGGAACACTGAAGCTTTCTTT. This translates into CASSQLSQGNTEAFF.

The chain is built from TRBV4-1 and TRBJ2-2; D might be TRBD2 (6 bases). Germline values: CDR1 MGHRA, CDR2 YSYEKL. The CDR3 contains 16 residues. V was clipped by 0 bases and J by 4 bases, with 12 bases between them. CDR3 loop: CASSQDLRGTTGELFF. CDR3 in DNA: TGCGCCAGCAGCCAAGATCTACGGGGGACCACCGGGGAGCTGTTTTTT.

V gene TRBV11-2 combines with J gene TRBJ2-4, with D unclear. CDR3 length: 15 amino acids. Trimming cost V 2 bases and J 3 bases, with 11 bases left between them. The germline CDR1 and CDR2 sequences are SGHAT and FQNNGV. This chain's CDR3 is CASSLTRPGKNIQYF. CDR3 bases: TGTGCCAGCAGCTTAACACGGCCAGGCAAAAACATTCAGTACTTC.

The rearrangement uses TRBV3-1 (or the pseudogene TRBV3-2) and TRBJ2-1, with 12 bases matching TRBD2. V dropped 4 bases and J dropped 4; count of bases not matched to a gene: 5. The CDR3 is 16 amino acids. The germline V gene has CDR1 LGHDT and CDR2 YNNKEL (reference sequence). CDR3 sequence: CASSPGLAGPYNEQFF. In nucleotides, the CDR3 is TGTGCCAGCAGCCCCGGACTAGCGGGGCCTTACAATGAGCAGTTCTTC.

The CDR3 DNA is TGTGCCAGTAGTAACCCTGCGGAGACCCAGTACTTC. This sequence encodes CASSNPAETQYF. V and J are TRBV19 and TRBJ2-5; D remains ambiguous. The germline gives CDR1 LNHDA, CDR2 SQIVND (reference sequence). The CDR3 has 12 amino acids. Trimming shortened V by 4 bases and J by 5 bases, and 8 bases separated the two germline ends.

The rearrangement uses TRBV19 and TRBJ1-2; D may be TRBD1 (6 bases). There are 16 residues in the CDR3. Germline assignment: CDR1 LNHDA and CDR2 SQIVND (reference sequence). The V gene lost 0 bases and the J gene lost 7 bases, with 18 bases spanning the gap. The CDR3 coding sequence is TGTGCCAGTAGTATAGATTGGTCAGGGGCGATTGGTGGCTACACCTTC. Its translation is CASSIDWSGAIGGYTF.

This clone appeared a single time. The genes are TRBV6-6 and TRBJ2-7; tentative D call: TRBD2 (5 bases). Germline V gene data show CDR1 as MNHNY and CDR2 as SVGAGI (reference sequence). The V and J ends lost 0 bases and 4 bases respectively, with 10 bases between them. This CDR3 contains 14 residues. The CDR3 DNA is TGTGCCAGCAGTTACTCCGGGGTACTATACGAGCAGTACTTC. Encoded protein: CASSYSGVLYEQYF.

The rearrangement links TRBV10-1 to TRBJ2-3, with TRBD1 identical over 7 bases. Trimming removed 6 bases from V and 12 bases from J; junction bases left unmatched: 15. The CDR3 consists of 14 residues. The germline CDR1 and CDR2 sequences are WNHNN and SYGVQD (reference sequence). CDR3 amino acids: CASSVRSGQAQQYF. CDR3 nucleotide sequence: TGCGCCAGCAGCGTTCGATCAGGACAGGCTCAACAGTATTTT.

The rearrangement uses TRBV3-1 (or the pseudogene TRBV3-2) and TRBJ1-6; TRBD1 matches at 7 bases. J lost 9 bases, V lost 4 bases, and 6 bases had no gene match. The germline gives CDR1 LGHDT, CDR2 YNNKEL (reference sequence). This CDR3 region has 14 residues. The CDR3 DNA follows: TGTGCCAGCAGCCTACCGACAGGGACTTCACCCCTCCACTTT. Its translation: CASSLPTGTSPLHF.

The genes are TRBV9 and TRBJ2-4; weak D call: TRBD2 (7 bases). V was clipped by 7 bases and J by 9 bases, with 17 bases between them. CDR1 and CDR2 from the germline V gene are SGDLS and YYNGEE. The CDR3 has 13 amino acids. CDR3 in DNA: TGTGCCAGCTCATACAGGGAGGGTAGCATTCAGTACTTC. Translation: CASSYREGSIQYF.

This chain links TRBV12-3 or TRBV12-4 with TRBJ1-2, with D unresolved. The length of the CDR3 is 13 residues. Trimming left V 2 bases short and J 3 bases short, with 7 bases between. The CDR3 DNA reads TGTGCCAGCAGTTTAAGGCGGCACTATGGCTACACCTTC. Protein: CASSLRRHYGYTF.

This clone appeared a single time. The chain carries TRBV7-2 and TRBJ2-5, with TRBD2 matching 8 bases. Per the germline V gene, CDR1 is SGHTA and CDR2 is FQGNSA. The CDR3 extends over 14 amino acids. V lost 4 bases and J lost 4; bases outside the gene matches: 5. The CDR3 DNA reads TGTGCCAGCAGCTCCTTAGCGGGGAGAGAGACCCAGTACTTC. It is translated as CASSSLAGRETQYF. Combining the CDR3 with reference TRBV7-2 and TRBJ2-5 gives the whole variable domain GAGVSQSPSNKVTEKGKDVELRCDPISGHTALYWYRQSLGQGLEFLIYFQGNSAPDKSGLPSDRFSAERTGGSVSTLTIQRTQQEDSAVYLCASSSLAGRETQYFGPGTRLLVL.

This rearrangement joins TRBV9 to TRBJ1-1; no reliable D call. Trimming cost V 3 bases and J 3 bases, with 6 bases left between them. The CDR3 contains 12 residues. The germline V gene encodes CDR1 SGDLS and CDR2 YYNGEE. The DNA for the CDR3 is TGTGCCAGCAGCGAATTCGACACTGAAGCTTTCTTT. Its protein is CASSEFDTEAFF.

CDR3 sequence reads: CASSLGQVNTEAFF. The CDR3, as DNA: TGTGCCAGCAGCCTCGGACAGGTGAACACTGAAGCTTTCTTT. The V call is TRBV7-9, the J call TRBJ1-1, with 7 bases matching TRBD1. Germline loops: CDR1 SEHNR, CDR2 FQNEAQ (reference sequence). This CDR3 is 14 amino acids long. V lost 5 bases to trimming and J lost 0 bases; unmatched junction nucleotides: 3.

The chain is built from TRBV4-1 and TRBJ2-4, with 9 bases identical to TRBD1. Germline V lookup: CDR1 MGHRA, CDR2 YSYEKL. This CDR3 region has 14 residues. Germline trimming cut 4 bases from V and 7 bases from J; bases unmatched to any gene: 5. CDR3 residues: CASSPGQGPNIQYF. The CDR3 nucleotides are TGCGCCAGCAGCCCGGGACAGGGCCCTAACATTCAGTACTTC.

This clone was found once. The J gene is TRBJ1-1, the V gene TRBV12-5, with 7 positions matching TRBD1. Germline values: CDR1 LGHNT, CDR2 FRNRAP. V shed 5 bases, J shed 4 bases, and the junction held 10 bases outside the gene matches. CDR3 length: 15 amino acids. The chain's CDR3 is CASGGQVGHATEAFF. The CDR3 nucleotides read TGTGCTAGTGGTGGACAGGTGGGCCATGCCACTGAAGCTTTCTTT.

The chain joins TRBV11-3 to TRBJ2-3; 7 bases agree with TRBD1. Trimming removed 0 bases from V and 0 bases from J; junction bases left unmatched: 3. Germline CDR1 reads SGHNT; CDR2 reads YENEEA. The CDR3 has 16 residues. This CDR3 is CASSLEGQFSTDTQYF. CDR3 bases: TGTGCCAGCAGCTTAGAGGGACAGTTTAGCACAGATACGCAGTATTTT.

This chain connects TRBV18 to TRBJ2-7; 9 bases fit TRBD2. V trimming: 0 bases; J trimming: 6 bases; junction bases outside the gene matches: 6. This CDR3 has 15 residues. Germline V lookup: CDR1 KGHSH, CDR2 LQKENI. The CDR3: CASSPPASGVVEQYF. The CDR3 DNA sequence: TGTGCCAGCTCACCACCGGCTAGCGGGGTGGTCGAGCAGTACTTC.

The rearrangement joins TRBV6-5 to TRBJ2-2; D may be TRBD1 (6 bases). CDR3 length: 15 amino acids. Germline V lookup: CDR1 MNHEY, CDR2 SVGAGI. Trimming removed 8 bases from V and 4 bases from J, with 17 bases in between. The CDR3 loop is CASHYWGRGTGELFF. DNA for the CDR3: TGTGCCAGCCATTATTGGGGGCGAGGCACCGGGGAGCTGTTTTTT.